Each of the 7 T cell receptor beta chains below was sequenced from the same sample in a study of cytomegalovirus exposure and HLA in healthy donors. The PCR had 60 Vbeta and 13 Jbeta primers. The protocol was immunoSEQ multiplex PCR, while the TCRdb copy is restricted to in-frame clones and leaves out a portion. In the table there are about 150,000 clones, around 75% of which are singletons. Source material: PBMCs. The receptors shown here come from a man between 35 and 55 years old in good health and CMV-seronegative.

This clone was recorded once. The V gene is TRBV7-2, the J gene TRBJ2-5; TRBD2 agrees at 11 bases. From germline, CDR1 is SGHTA and CDR2 FQGNSA. Unmatched junction bases numbered 3, after V lost 4 bases and J lost 2 bases. CDR3 size: 15 residues. The CDR3 protein is CASSYRLAGQETQYF. The CDR3 region has the DNA TGTGCCAGCAGCTACCGACTAGCGGGGCAAGAGACCCAGTACTTC.

The chain has TRBV7-7 and TRBJ2-7; D is ambiguous. CDR3 size: 13 residues. Looked up from germline, CDR1 is SSHAT and CDR2 is FNYEAQ (reference sequence). With 5 bases removed from V and 0 bases from J, the gap between germline ends came to 8 bases. The CDR3: CASSVGGSYEQYF. CDR3 bases: TGTGCCAGCAGCGTAGGCGGCTCCTACGAGCAGTACTTC.

The chain employs TRBV6-1 and TRBJ1-2, with a weak D call TRBD1 (6 bases). Germline values: CDR1 MNHNS, CDR2 SASEGT. Trimming took off 2 bases at V and 5 bases at J, with 18 bases between the two ends. This CDR3 comprises 16 residues. CDR3 DNA: TGTGCCAGCAGTGAATCCCCCATTGACAGGAATTATGGCTACACCTTC. This codes for CASSESPIDRNYGYTF.

The chain joins TRBV18 to TRBJ2-5; perhaps TRBD2 as D (6 bases). The V gene's germline CDR1 is KGHSH and CDR2 LQKENI. The V end lost 3 bases, the J end lost 4 bases, and 15 bases lay between the germline ends. The CDR3 has 15 amino acids. The CDR3: CASSPYKEGGETQYF. CDR3 nucleotides: TGTGCCAGCTCACCTTACAAGGAGGGTGGAGAGACCCAGTACTTC.

The V call is TRBV29-1, the J call TRBJ2-7; D is perhaps TRBD1 (6 bases). V dropped 6 bases and J dropped 4 bases, with 13 bases sitting between them. Germline assignment: CDR1 SQVTM and CDR2 ANQGSEA. The CDR3 sequence is 12 residues long. The CDR3 is CSVRDTSYEQYF. The CDR3 DNA sequence: TGCAGCGTCCGGGACACCTCGTACGAGCAGTACTTC.

The rearrangement uses TRBV7-2 and TRBJ2-3; perhaps TRBD2 as D (5 bases). Looked up from germline, CDR1 is SGHTA and CDR2 is FQGNSA. CDR3 length equals 15 residues. V lost 5 bases and J lost 1, with 13 bases in between. CDR3 in DNA: TGTGCCAGCAGCCCTCCTGGTAGCGGCACAGATACGCAGTATTTT. Translation: CASSPPGSGTDTQYF.

The chain uses TRBV28 and TRBJ1-4; no firm D call. Per germline, CDR1 MDHEN and CDR2 SYDVKM. V was shortened by 6 bases and J by 4 bases, with 12 bases between the two germline ends. This CDR3 is built from 14 residues. The CDR3 DNA sequence: TGTGCCAGCAGGGGCCCTACCGATAATGAAAAACTGTTTTTT. Translated, it gives CASRGPTDNEKLFF.